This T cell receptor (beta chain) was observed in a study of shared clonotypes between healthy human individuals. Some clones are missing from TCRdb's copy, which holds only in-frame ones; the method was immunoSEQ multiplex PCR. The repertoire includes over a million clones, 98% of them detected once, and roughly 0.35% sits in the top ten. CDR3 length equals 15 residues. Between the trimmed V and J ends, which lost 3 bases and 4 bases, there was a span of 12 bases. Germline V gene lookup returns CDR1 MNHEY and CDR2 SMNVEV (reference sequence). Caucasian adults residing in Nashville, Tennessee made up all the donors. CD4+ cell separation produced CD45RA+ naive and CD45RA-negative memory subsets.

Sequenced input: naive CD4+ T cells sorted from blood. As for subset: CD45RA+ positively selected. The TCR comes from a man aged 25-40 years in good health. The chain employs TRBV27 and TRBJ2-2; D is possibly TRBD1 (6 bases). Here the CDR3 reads CASSFFRGTTGELFF. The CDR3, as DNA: TGTGCCAGCAGTTTTTTCAGGGGTACCACCGGGGAGCTGTTTTTT.